This entry describes one TCR beta chain. The antigen is undetermined. Researchers ran the assay at a deep level. Produced via immunoSEQ multiplex PCR; TCRdb's table is partial and in-frame only. The table records under 1,100,000 clones, about three quarters of them present only once. Trimming left V 4 bases short and J 0 bases short, with 7 bases between. CDR3 length: 13 amino acids. CDR1 and CDR2 (germline): SQVTM, ANQGSEA. The sample belongs to a study of shared clonotypes between healthy human individuals. Study-wide results and caveats: Limitation of the genetic and exposure-history diversity represented came from the few donors. Naive subsets tended to show greater estimated richness than memory subsets. Non-shared clonotypes showed lower generation probabilities than clonotypes common to all four donors.

The V and J genes are TRBV29-1 and TRBJ1-5, with no clear D. Sequenced sample: memory CD4+ T cells sorted from blood. Described subset: CD45RA-negative fraction. This receptor was taken from a man between 18 and 29 years old in good health. CDR3 bases: TGCAGCGTTGGTCAGAATAGCAATCAGCCCCAGCATTTT. Translation: CSVGQNSNQPQHF.